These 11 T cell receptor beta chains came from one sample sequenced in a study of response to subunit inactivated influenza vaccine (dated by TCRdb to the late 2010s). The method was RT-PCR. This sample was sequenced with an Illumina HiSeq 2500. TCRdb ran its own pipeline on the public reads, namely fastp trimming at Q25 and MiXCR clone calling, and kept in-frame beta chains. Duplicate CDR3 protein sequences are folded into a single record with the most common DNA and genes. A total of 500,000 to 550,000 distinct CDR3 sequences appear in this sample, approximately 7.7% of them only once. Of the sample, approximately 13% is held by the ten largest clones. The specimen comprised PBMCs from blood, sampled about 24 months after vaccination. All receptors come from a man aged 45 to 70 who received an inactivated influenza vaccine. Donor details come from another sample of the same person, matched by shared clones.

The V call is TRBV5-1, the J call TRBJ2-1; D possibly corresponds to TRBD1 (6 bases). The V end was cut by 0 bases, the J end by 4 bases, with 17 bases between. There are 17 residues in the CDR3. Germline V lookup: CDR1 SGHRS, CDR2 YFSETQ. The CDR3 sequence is CASSLEGFRDKYNEQFF. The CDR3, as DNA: TGCGCCAGCAGCTTGGAGGGATTTCGGGACAAATACAATGAGCAGTTCTTC.

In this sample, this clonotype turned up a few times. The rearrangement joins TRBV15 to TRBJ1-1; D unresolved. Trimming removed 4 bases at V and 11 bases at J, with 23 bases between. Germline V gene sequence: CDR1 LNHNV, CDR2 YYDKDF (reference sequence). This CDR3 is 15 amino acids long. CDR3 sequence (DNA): TGTGCCACCAGCACTACGGGCGGGGTGGGCTCGTGGGCTTTCTTT. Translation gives CATSTTGGVGSWAFF.

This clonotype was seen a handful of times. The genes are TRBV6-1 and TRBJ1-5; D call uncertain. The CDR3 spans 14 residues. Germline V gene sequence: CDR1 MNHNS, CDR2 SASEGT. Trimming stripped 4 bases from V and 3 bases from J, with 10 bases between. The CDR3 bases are TGTGCCAGCAGTGTTGGACCATTCAATCAGCCCCAGCATTTT. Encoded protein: CASSVGPFNQPQHF.

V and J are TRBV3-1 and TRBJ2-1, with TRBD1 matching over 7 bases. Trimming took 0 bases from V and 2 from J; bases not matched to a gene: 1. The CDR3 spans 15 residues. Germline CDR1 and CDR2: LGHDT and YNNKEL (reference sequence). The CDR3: CASSQEGQTYNEQFF. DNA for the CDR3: TGTGCCAGCAGCCAAGAGGGACAGACCTACAATGAGCAGTTCTTC.

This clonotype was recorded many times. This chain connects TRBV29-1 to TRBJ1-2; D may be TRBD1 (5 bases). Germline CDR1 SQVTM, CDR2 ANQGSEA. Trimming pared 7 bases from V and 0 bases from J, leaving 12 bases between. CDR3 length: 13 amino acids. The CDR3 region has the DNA TGCAGCGCCGGGACCGAAGCTAACTATGGCTACACCTTC. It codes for CSAGTEANYGYTF.

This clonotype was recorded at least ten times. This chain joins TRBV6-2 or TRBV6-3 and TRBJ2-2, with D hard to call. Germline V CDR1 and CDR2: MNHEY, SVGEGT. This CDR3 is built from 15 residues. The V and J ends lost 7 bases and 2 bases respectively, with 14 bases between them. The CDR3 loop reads CASILSSANTGELFF. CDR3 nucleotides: TGTGCCAGCATTTTAAGTTCAGCTAACACCGGGGAGCTGTTTTTT.

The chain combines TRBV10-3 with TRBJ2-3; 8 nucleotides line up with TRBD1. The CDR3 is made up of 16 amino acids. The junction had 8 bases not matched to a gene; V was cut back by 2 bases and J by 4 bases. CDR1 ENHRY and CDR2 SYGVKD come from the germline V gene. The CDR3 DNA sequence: TGTGCCATCAGTGAGGCTGGACAGGGAGTACCAGATACGCAGTATTTT. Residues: CAISEAGQGVPDTQYF.

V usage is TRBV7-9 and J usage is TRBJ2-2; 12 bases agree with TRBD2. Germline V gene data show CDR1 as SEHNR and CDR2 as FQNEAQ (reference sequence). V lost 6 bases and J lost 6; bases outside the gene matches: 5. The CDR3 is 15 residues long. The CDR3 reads CASSPRLAGAGELFF. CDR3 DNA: TGTGCCAGCAGTCCTAGACTAGCGGGGGCCGGGGAGCTGTTTTTT.

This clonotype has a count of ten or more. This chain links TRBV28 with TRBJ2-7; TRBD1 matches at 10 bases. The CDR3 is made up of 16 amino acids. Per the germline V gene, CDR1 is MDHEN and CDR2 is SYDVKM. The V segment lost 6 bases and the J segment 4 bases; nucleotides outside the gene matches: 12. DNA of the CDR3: TGTGCCAGCAGAGGGGCAGGGGGACAGGGGTATTACGAGCAGTACTTC. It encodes CASRGAGGQGYYEQYF.

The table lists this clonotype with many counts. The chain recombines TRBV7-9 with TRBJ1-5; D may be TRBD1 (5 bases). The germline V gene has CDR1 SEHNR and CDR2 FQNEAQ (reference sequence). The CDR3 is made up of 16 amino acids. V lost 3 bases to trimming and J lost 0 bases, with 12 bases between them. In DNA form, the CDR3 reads TGTGCCAGCAGCTTTATTGGGCAGGGTAGCAATCAGCCCCAGCATTTT. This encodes CASSFIGQGSNQPQHF.

The chain's CDR3 is CAWRRAGIYTEAFF. The DNA for the CDR3 is TGTGCCTGGAGGAGGGCGGGGATTTACACTGAAGCTTTCTTT. The rearrangement links TRBV30 to TRBJ1-1, with D unresolved. V shed 3 bases and J shed 3 bases, with 14 bases lying between them. The CDR3 consists of 14 residues. The germline gives CDR1 GTSNPN, CDR2 SVGIG (reference sequence).